Listed here is a single T cell receptor beta chain. Its antigen is not identified. This sample was included in a study of OX40 agonist ivuxolimab in advanced cancers. The overall study: A mean age of approximately 64 years, range roughly 20 to 79, was recorded, and 80% to 90% were male. Broader study findings: Dose levels from 0.1 to 3.0 mg/kg saw CD4+ and CD8+ blood T cells expand clonally by week 6.

Trimming pared 2 bases from V and 7 bases from J, leaving 11 bases between. Germline CDR1 is SGHNT and CDR2 is YENEEA. CDR3 length equals 13 residues. Data came from immunoSEQ multiplex PCR; TCRdb stores just in-frame clones and leaves some out. The table includes approximately 50,000 clones, around 88% detected once. Blood sampling took place at baseline, cycle 4 day 1, and cycle 7 day 1. The TCR sequence derives from an adult with an advanced solid tumor such as melanoma, head and neck, liver or kidney cancer. Sequenced material: CD4+ or CD8+ T cells sorted from blood, taken in a trial of the OX40 agonist ivuxolimab. This chain joins TRBV11-3 and TRBJ1-1, with a weak D call TRBD1 (5 bases). CDR3 sequence: CASSLQGFGEAFF. CDR3 DNA: TGTGCCAGCAGCTTACAGGGATTCGGTGAAGCTTTCTTT. The full variable domain, rest sourced from reference TRBV11-3 and TRBJ1-1, is EAGVVQSPRYKIIEKKQPVAFWCNPISGHNTLYWYLQNLGQGPELLIRYENEEAVDDSQLPKDRFSAERLKGVDSTLKIQPAELGDSAVYLCASSLQGFGEAFFGQGTRLTVV.